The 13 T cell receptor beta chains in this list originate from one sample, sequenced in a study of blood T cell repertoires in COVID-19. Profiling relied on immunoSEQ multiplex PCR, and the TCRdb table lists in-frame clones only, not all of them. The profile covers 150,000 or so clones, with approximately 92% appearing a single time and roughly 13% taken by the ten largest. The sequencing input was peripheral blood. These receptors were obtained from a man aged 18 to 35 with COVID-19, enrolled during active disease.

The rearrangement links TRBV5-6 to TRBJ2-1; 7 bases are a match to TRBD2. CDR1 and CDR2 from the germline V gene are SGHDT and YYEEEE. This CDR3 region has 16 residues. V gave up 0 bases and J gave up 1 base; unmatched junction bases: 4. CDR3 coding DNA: TGTGCCAGCAGCTTGGGTCCTAGCGGTTCCTACAATGAGCAGTTCTTC. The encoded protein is CASSLGPSGSYNEQFF.

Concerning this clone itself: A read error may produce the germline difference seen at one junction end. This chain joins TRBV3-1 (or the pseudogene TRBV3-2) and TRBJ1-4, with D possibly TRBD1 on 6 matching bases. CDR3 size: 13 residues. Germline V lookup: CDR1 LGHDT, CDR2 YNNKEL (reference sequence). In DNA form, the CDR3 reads TGTGCCCCCTACAGGGAAGGAAGTGAAAAACTGCTTTTT. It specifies CAPYREGSEKLLF.

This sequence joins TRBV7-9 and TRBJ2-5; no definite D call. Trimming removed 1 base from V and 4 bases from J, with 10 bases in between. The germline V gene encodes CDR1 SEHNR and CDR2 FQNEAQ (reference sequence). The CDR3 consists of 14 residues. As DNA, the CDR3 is TGTGCCAGCAGCTTAGACTACCTCACAGAGACCCAGTACTTC. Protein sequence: CASSLDYLTETQYF.

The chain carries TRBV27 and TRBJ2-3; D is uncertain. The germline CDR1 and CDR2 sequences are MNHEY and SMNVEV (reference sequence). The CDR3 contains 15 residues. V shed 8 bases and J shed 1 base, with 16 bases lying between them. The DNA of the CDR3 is TGTGCCAGCGGCCCCCCGGGTGGTCGCACAGATACGCAGTATTTT. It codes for CASGPPGGRTDTQYF.

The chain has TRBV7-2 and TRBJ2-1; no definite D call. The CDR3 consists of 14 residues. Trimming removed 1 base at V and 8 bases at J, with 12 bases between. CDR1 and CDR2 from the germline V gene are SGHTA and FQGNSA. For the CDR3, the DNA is TGTGCCAGCAGCTTAGTAAACCCCTTAGATGAGCAGTTCTTC. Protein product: CASSLVNPLDEQFF.

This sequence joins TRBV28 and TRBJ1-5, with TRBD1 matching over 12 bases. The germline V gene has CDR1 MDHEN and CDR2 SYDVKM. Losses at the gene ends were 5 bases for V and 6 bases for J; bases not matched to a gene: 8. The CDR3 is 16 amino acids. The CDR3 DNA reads TGTGCCAGCAGTCCGTGGGGGACAGGGGGCATTCAGCCCCAGCATTTT. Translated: CASSPWGTGGIQPQHF. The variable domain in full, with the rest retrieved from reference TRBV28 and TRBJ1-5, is DVKVTQSSRYLVKRTGEKVFLECVQDMDHENMFWYRQDPGLGLRLIYFSYDVKMKEKGDIPEGYSVSREKKERFSLILESASTNQTSMYLCASSPWGTGGIQPQHFGDGTRLSIL.

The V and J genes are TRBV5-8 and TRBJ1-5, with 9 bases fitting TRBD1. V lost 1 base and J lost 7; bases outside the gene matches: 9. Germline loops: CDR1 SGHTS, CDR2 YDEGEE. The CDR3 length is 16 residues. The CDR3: CASSLKGQGLSQPQHF. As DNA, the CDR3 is TGTGCCAGCAGCTTGAAGGGACAGGGACTTTCCCAGCCCCAGCATTTT.

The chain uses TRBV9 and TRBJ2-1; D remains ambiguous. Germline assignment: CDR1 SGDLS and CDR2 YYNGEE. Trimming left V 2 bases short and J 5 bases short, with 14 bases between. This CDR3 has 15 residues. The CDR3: CASSVPVEQNNEQFF. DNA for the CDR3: TGTGCCAGCAGCGTCCCCGTGGAGCAAAACAATGAGCAGTTCTTC.

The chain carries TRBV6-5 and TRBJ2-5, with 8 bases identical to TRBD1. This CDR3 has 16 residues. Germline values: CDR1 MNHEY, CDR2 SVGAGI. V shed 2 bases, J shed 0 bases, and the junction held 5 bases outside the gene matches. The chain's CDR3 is CASSYRQGAHQETQYF. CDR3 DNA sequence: TGTGCCAGCAGTTACCGGCAGGGGGCCCACCAAGAGACCCAGTACTTC.

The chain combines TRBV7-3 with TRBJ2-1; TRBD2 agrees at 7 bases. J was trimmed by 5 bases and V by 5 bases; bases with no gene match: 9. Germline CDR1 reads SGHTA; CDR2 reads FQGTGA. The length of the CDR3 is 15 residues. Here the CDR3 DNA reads TGTGCCAGCAGCCTCCTTAGCGGGCTGAACAATGAGCAGTTCTTC. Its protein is CASSLLSGLNNEQFF.

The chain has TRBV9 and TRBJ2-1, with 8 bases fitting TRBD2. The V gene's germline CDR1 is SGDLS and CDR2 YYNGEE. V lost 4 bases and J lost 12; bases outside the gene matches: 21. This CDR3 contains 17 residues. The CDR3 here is CASSTSVREGPQHRQFF. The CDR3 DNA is TGTGCCAGCAGCACCAGCGTACGGGAGGGCCCACAGCACCGGCAGTTCTTC.

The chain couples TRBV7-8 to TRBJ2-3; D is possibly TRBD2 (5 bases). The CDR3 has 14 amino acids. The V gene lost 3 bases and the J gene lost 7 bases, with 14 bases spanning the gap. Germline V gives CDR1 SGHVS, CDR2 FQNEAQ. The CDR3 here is CASSFVDSPNTQYF. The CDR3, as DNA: TGTGCCAGCAGCTTTGTGGACTCCCCGAATACGCAGTATTTT.

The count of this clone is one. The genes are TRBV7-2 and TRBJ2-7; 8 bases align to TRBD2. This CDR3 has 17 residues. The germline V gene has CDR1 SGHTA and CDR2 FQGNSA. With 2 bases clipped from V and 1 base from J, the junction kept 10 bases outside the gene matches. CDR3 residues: CASSLITPTSGSYEQYF. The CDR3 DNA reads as TGTGCCAGCAGCTTAATCACCCCAACTAGCGGATCCTACGAGCAGTACTTC.